These T cell receptor beta chains were read from a single sample in a study of post-analysis software for immune sequencing data. TCRdb re-called the PCR reads through MiXCR, storing one row per CDR3 protein. The data show fewer than 850,000 distinct CDR3 sequences, roughly 27% seen once. Sample: blood. These receptors originate from a girl aged 10-17 years with multiple sclerosis. CDR3s leave out the opening cysteine and the closing phenylalanine or tryptophan. A D gene is named only where the DNA matches it firmly.

>TRBJ2-2|TRBV29-1|-
SVEGGVGFTGELF
>TRBJ2-3|TRBV3-1|-
ASSQETFTDTQY
>TRBJ1-2|TRBV27|TRBD1
ASSTRQGHGYT
>TRBJ2-1|TRBV3-1|-
ASSQVESGYEQF
>TRBJ2-3|TRBV7-9|-
ASSSYRGTATDTQY
>TRBJ2-7|TRBV28|-
ASSLSPSGEQY
>TRBJ1-6|TRBV20-1|TRBD1
SATQTGLGNSPLH
>TRBJ1-5|TRBV20-1|-
SARDSQSPSPQH
>TRBJ2-7|TRBV5-5|-
ASSRTGISYEQY
>TRBJ2-5|TRBV4-3|-
ASSQDGRGLETQY
>-|TRBV4-3|-
ASSPSGVDEQY
>TRBJ2-3|TRBV7-2|TRBD2
ASSVGLAGGPGDTQY
>TRBJ2-6|TRBV9|-
ASSVERTVRANVLT
>TRBJ2-5|TRBV20-1|TRBD2
SASPDRSSGGQETQY
>TRBJ1-2|TRBV6-5|-
ASRGTNGYT
>TRBJ1-5|TRBV24-1|-
ATSAVQGPQH
>TRBJ1-1|TRBV29-1|-
SGAILKGEAF
>TRBJ2-1|TRBV4-3|TRBD2
ASSHKPFTSGPSSYNEQF
>TRBJ2-2|TRBV10-3|-
AITQDPTPLTGELF
>TRBJ2-7|TRBV12-3/TRBV12-4|TRBD2
ASSGGTSGSPHEQY
>TRBJ2-5|TRBV7-9|TRBD2
ASSPPPPGLALEQY
>TRBJ2-7|TRBV4-3|-
ASSQFRGREQY
>TRBJ2-5|TRBV20-1|TRBD2
SAIGTSGIQETQY
>TRBJ2-3|TRBV20-1|TRBD1
SAEGQSHGTQY
>TRBJ1-2|TRBV28|-
ASSSTRRTGLGYGYT
>TRBJ2-7|TRBV9|TRBD1
ASSVPGQAEQY
>-|TRBV10-2|-
ASSSGGSEQY
>TRBJ2-3|TRBV7-9|TRBD1
ASSRPFRTGGTDTQY
>TRBJ2-2|TRBV6-4|TRBD1
ASSEQGATGELF